The 25 T cell receptor beta chains listed next were all sequenced from one sample in a study of naive and memory T cell subsets. The beta constant-region primer was an equimolar mix of two oligonucleotides covering TRBC1 and TRBC2. The ligated cDNA underwent four PCR rounds using SP2 and nested alpha and beta constant-region primers. One entry per CDR3 protein, called by TCRdb with MiXCR from the UMI-ligation and nested PCR reads. The sample carries approximately 17,000 distinct CDR3 sequences, 8% to 9.5% recorded once. Sequenced sample: central memory CD8+ T cells from blood. These receptors were collected from a human donor in good health.

The chain joins TRBV7-9 to TRBJ1-3; tentatively, D is TRBD1 (6 bases). There are 17 residues in the CDR3. The V end was cut by 4 bases, the J end by 0 bases, with 16 bases between. Germline V gene lookup returns CDR1 SEHNR and CDR2 FQNEAQ (reference sequence). Here the CDR3 DNA reads TGTGCCAGCAGCTCCCTACAGGGAATCCACTCTGGAAACACCATATATTTT. Its protein is CASSSLQGIHSGNTIYF.

V and J are TRBV24-1 and TRBJ1-5; D is unclear. The length of the CDR3 is 13 residues. The V gene lost 9 bases and the J gene lost 0 bases, with 8 bases spanning the gap. Germline CDR1 reads KGHDR; CDR2 reads SFDVKD. CDR3 amino acids: CATSAVSNQPQHF. The CDR3 coding sequence is TGTGCCACCTCGGCAGTTAGCAATCAGCCCCAGCATTTT.

V is TRBV4-2 and J is TRBJ2-5; D not resolved. The V end lost 2 bases, the J end lost 2 bases, and 18 bases lay between the germline ends. Looked up from germline, CDR1 is LGHNA and CDR2 is YNFKEQ. This CDR3 has 17 amino acids. This CDR3 reads CASSQSLFNVGQETQYF. DNA for the CDR3: TGTGCCAGCAGCCAAAGCCTCTTTAACGTGGGACAAGAGACCCAGTACTTC.

In its sample, this clonotype was seen many times. The chain carries TRBV4-3 and TRBJ2-6; a possible D gene is TRBD1 (6 bases). The length of the CDR3 is 16 residues. V lost 3 bases and J lost 0, with 9 bases in between. In germline, CDR1 is LGHNA, CDR2 YSLEER. Here the CDR3 reads CASSQTGGSGANVLTF. CDR3 in DNA: TGCGCCAGCAGCCAGACAGGAGGCTCTGGGGCCAACGTCCTGACTTTC.

This clonotype came up many times. This chain links TRBV6-2 or TRBV6-3 with TRBJ2-7, with D maybe TRBD2 (6 bases). Germline CDR1 reads MNHEY; CDR2 reads SVGEGT. The V end lost 5 bases, the J end lost 6 bases, and 20 bases lay between the germline ends. The CDR3 is made up of 15 amino acids. CDR3 loop: CASSLSGLERGEQYF. The CDR3 region has the DNA TGTGCCAGCAGTCTGTCGGGACTCGAACGAGGCGAGCAGTACTTC.

Ten or more counts support this clonotype. This chain links TRBV7-2 with TRBJ2-3; the D gene could be TRBD1 or TRBD2 (6 bases each). Trimming removed 4 bases from V and 1 base from J, with 12 bases in between. In germline, CDR1 is SGHTA, CDR2 FQGNSA. The CDR3 covers 15 residues. In DNA form, the CDR3 reads TGTGCCAGCAGCTGGGGGGCTAGCGGCACAGATACGCAGTATTTT. Its protein is CASSWGASGTDTQYF.

The chain links TRBV5-5 to TRBJ2-2, with a tentative D call TRBD2 (5 bases). The ends were cut back, 2 bases at V and 7 bases at J, with 12 bases in the middle. The germline V gene has CDR1 SGHKS and CDR2 YYEKEE (reference sequence). The CDR3 extends over 14 amino acids. For the CDR3, the DNA is TGTGCCAGCAGCTTCCGTGGTGCGGGCGGGGAGCTGTTTTTT. Residues: CASSFRGAGGELFF.

The V and J genes are TRBV7-9 and TRBJ1-6; 7 nucleotides match TRBD1. This CDR3 has 14 residues. CDR1 is SEHNR, CDR2 FQNEAQ, per germline (reference sequence). J gave up 5 bases and V 7 bases, and 5 bases lay outside the gene matches. In nucleotides, the CDR3 is TGTGCCAGCATCCCCGGACAGGATAATTCACCCCTCCACTTT. It translates to CASIPGQDNSPLHF.

The CDR3 DNA reads as TGTGCCAGCAGCTTAAGGGCGGAAGAGACCCAGTACTTC. Encoded protein: CASSLRAEETQYF. The chain recombines TRBV13 with TRBJ2-5; D ambiguous. The CDR3 sequence is 13 residues long. Per germline, CDR1 PRHDT and CDR2 FYEKMQ (reference sequence). With 2 bases removed from V and 3 bases from J, the gap between germline ends came to 7 bases.

This clonotype came up many times. The chain links TRBV29-1 to TRBJ1-3; D unresolved. Deletions cut 4 bases from V and 4 bases from J, with 11 bases between. Germline V lookup: CDR1 SQVTM, CDR2 ANQGSEA. The CDR3 contains 13 residues. CDR3 in amino acids: CSVGGEDGNTIYF. CDR3 in DNA: TGCAGCGTTGGCGGAGAAGACGGAAACACCATATATTTT.

In its sample, this clonotype was seen many times. The gene calls are TRBV6-2 or TRBV6-3 and TRBJ2-6; D possibly corresponds to TRBD1 (7 bases). Trimming left V 2 bases short and J 0 bases short, with 8 bases between. Germline-derived CDR1 and CDR2 are MNHEY and SVGEGT. This CDR3 is 16 amino acids long. The CDR3 sequence: CASSYQGGSGANVLTF. In nucleotides, the CDR3 is TGTGCCAGCAGTTACCAGGGGGGCTCTGGGGCCAACGTCCTGACTTTC.

This clonotype has a count of ten or more. V is TRBV29-1 and J is TRBJ1-2, with 7 bases aligning to TRBD1. Germline CDR1 SQVTM, CDR2 ANQGSEA. The CDR3 extends over 13 amino acids. Trimming took 3 bases from V and 3 from J; bases not matched to a gene: 4. The CDR3 protein is CSVETGSYYGYTF. As DNA, the CDR3 is TGCAGCGTTGAGACAGGGTCTTACTATGGCTACACCTTC.

This clonotype ranks as large. The chain recombines TRBV3-2 with TRBJ2-1; the D call of TRBD1 is as the table states it, not checked on the DNA. TRBV3-2 is reported as a pseudogene. The CDR3 runs 17 residues. For the CDR3, the DNA is TGTGCCAGCAGCCAATGTCCCCGGGACCCCCCCAACAATGAGCAGTTCTTC. It yields the protein CASSQCPRDPPNNEQFF.

This clonotype was picked up many times. The rearrangement uses TRBV4-3 and TRBJ2-7, with 9 bases aligning to TRBD1. Looked up from germline, CDR1 is LGHNA and CDR2 is YSLEER. This CDR3 contains 15 residues. The V gene end was trimmed by 1 base and the J gene end by 2 bases; junction bases not matched to a gene: 3. CDR3 region: CASSQGQGGTYEQYF. As DNA, the CDR3 is TGCGCCAGCAGCCAAGGACAGGGGGGTACCTACGAGCAGTACTTC.

The genes are TRBV6-2 or TRBV6-3 and TRBJ2-7; D is uncertain. The CDR3 is made up of 13 amino acids. Germline assignment: CDR1 MNHEY and CDR2 SVGEGT. The V gene lost 5 bases and the J gene lost 6 bases, with 14 bases spanning the gap. In nucleotides, the CDR3 is TGTGCCAGCAGTCGAGCAGACTCAACCGAGCAGTACTTC. It specifies CASSRADSTEQYF.

In this sample, this clonotype turned up many times. This chain links TRBV6-1 with TRBJ1-5; D is perhaps TRBD1 (5 bases). The CDR3 length is 15 residues. From germline, CDR1 is MNHNS and CDR2 SASEGT. Trimming removed 1 base from V and 4 bases from J, with 11 bases in between. CDR3 DNA: TGTGCCAGCAGTGAAGGGGGGGATGAGAATCAGCCCCAGCATTTT. Translation gives CASSEGGDENQPQHF.

This clonotype was seen a handful of times. The junction departs from the called germline gene at one end, perhaps through a read error. The chain combines TRBV12-5 with TRBJ1-4; D is unresolved. Looked up from germline, CDR1 is LGHNT and CDR2 is FRNRAP. This CDR3 region has 10 residues. CDR3 nucleotide sequence: TGTGCTAGCCCCCCCGACGATACCTCTTTT. It is translated as CASPPDDTSF.

CDR3 sequence reads: CSVRPTRGEQYF. In DNA, the CDR3 is TGCAGCGTTCGCCCCACCAGGGGCGAGCAGTACTTC. The chain has TRBV29-1 and TRBJ2-7, with D possibly TRBD1 on 6 matching bases. CDR3 length equals 12 residues. Germline V gene data show CDR1 as SQVTM and CDR2 as ANQGSEA. V gave up 5 bases and J gave up 6 bases, with 14 bases separating them.

In its sample, this clonotype ranks as medium-sized. This sequence joins TRBV6-2 or TRBV6-3 and TRBJ2-1, with 7 bases identical to TRBD2. The CDR3 length is 14 residues. Germline CDR1 MNHEY, CDR2 SVGEGT. V was clipped by 4 bases and J by 8 bases; unmatched bases: 8. In DNA, the CDR3 is TGTGCCAGCAGTTCGGCGGGAGAGGTCGATGAGCAGTTCTTC. Translated: CASSSAGEVDEQFF.

In this sample, this clonotype is medium-sized. The chain joins TRBV20-1 to TRBJ2-1; the match to TRBD2 covers 8 bases. After removal of 0 bases from V and 7 bases from J, the junction contained 11 bases not matched to a gene. This CDR3 comprises 16 residues. CDR1 DFQATT and CDR2 SNEGSKA come from the germline V gene (reference sequence). Here the CDR3 reads CSARDPAAGESNEQFF. The CDR3 DNA reads as TGCAGTGCTAGAGATCCGGCAGCGGGAGAATCTAATGAGCAGTTCTTC.

The CDR3 loop reads CSVERPNSANEQFF. The DNA for the CDR3 is TGCAGTGTGGAACGGCCGAATTCCGCCAATGAGCAGTTCTTC. The rearrangement joins TRBV20-1 to TRBJ2-1; D unclear. Per the germline V gene, CDR1 is DFQATT and CDR2 is SNEGSKA (reference sequence). The CDR3 has 14 amino acids. The V end lost 7 bases, the J end lost 6 bases, and 19 bases lay between the germline ends.

The gene calls are TRBV12-5 and TRBJ1-2; perhaps TRBD1 as D (5 bases). CDR3 length: 13 residues. Per the germline V gene, CDR1 is LGHNT and CDR2 is FRNRAP. Trimming took 6 bases from V and 7 from J, leaving 15 bases between them. The CDR3 sequence is CASGAGTYSGYTF. CDR3 DNA sequence: TGTGCTAGTGGAGCCGGGACCTATAGTGGCTACACCTTC.

This clonotype was seen ten or more times. The V call is TRBV12-3 or TRBV12-4, the J call TRBJ2-3; D is undetermined. V lost 1 base to trimming and J lost 2 bases, with 7 bases between them. This CDR3 region has 14 residues. The CDR3 here is CASSLGLDTDTQYF. For the CDR3, the DNA is TGTGCCAGCAGTTTAGGCCTAGACACAGATACGCAGTATTTT.

This clonotype showed up many times. The V call is TRBV12-3 or TRBV12-4, the J call TRBJ2-3, with 9 positions matching TRBD2. The trim removed 5 bases at V and 3 bases at J, leaving 3 bases unmatched. The CDR3 covers 14 residues. The CDR3 region is CASSVLAGTDTQYF. For the CDR3, the DNA is TGTGCCAGCAGTGTTCTAGCGGGAACAGATACGCAGTATTTT.

There are a few counts of this clonotype. The chain combines TRBV6-4 with TRBJ1-6, with D uncertain. The CDR3 consists of 14 residues. CDR1 is MRHNA and CDR2 is SNTAGT in the germline V gene. V shed 5 bases and J shed 7 bases, with 12 bases lying between them. Written as DNA, the CDR3 is TGTGCCAGCAGTCCTACAGAGACGAATTCACCCCTCCACTTT. It is translated as CASSPTETNSPLHF.